This T cell receptor (beta chain) is drawn from a study of early T cells in non-severe SARS-CoV-2 infection. Study summary: From unsorted whole blood, bulk RNA was sequenced, and the chains remained unpaired.

Trimming took 2 bases from V and 3 from J, leaving 17 bases between them. Per the germline V gene, CDR1 is MNHEY and CDR2 is SVGAGI. This CDR3 contains 16 residues. This clonotype was seen repeatedly, ten times or more. Unique molecular identifiers were added to individual cDNA molecules. One entry per CDR3 protein, called by TCRdb with MiXCR from the 5' RACE reads. The sample lists 65,000 to 85,000 distinct CDR3 sequences, 11% occurring once. Sequenced sample: whole blood. This chain links TRBV6-5 with TRBJ2-7; D unclear. This clonotype was sampled from an adult who was a healthcare worker with PCR-confirmed SARS-CoV-2 infection or an uninfected control (not recorded which). The CDR3 DNA follows: TGTGCCAGCAGTTACGATAGTAGTACAGCCAACTACGAGCAGTACTTC. Translating it yields CASSYDSSTANYEQYF.